This T cell receptor beta chain is drawn from a study of blood T cell repertoires in COVID-19. The authors' processing: Scientists estimated how many nucleated cells there were by amplifying reference gene primers. Libraries were prepared by immunoSEQ multiplex PCR; TCRdb keeps only in-frame clonotypes and omits some of them. V and J calls and clone size follow that table, whereas D and trimming were derived from the DNA. Among roughly 220,000 clones listed, 75% to 90% were seen once. Sequenced sample: peripheral blood. This receptor was identified in a woman of 80 years or more with COVID-19, enrolled during active disease.

CDR3 amino acids: CASSRLGTGITEAFF. The CDR3 nucleotides are TGCGCCAGCAGCCGACTGGGGACAGGAATCACTGAAGCTTTCTTT. The chain is built from TRBV5-1 and TRBJ1-1, with 8 bases aligning to TRBD1. Germline V lookup: CDR1 SGHRS, CDR2 YFSETQ. CDR3 length equals 15 residues. With V trimmed by 4 bases and J by 4 bases, 9 bases remained unmatched.